This record looks at one TCR beta chain sequence and its context. Under the authors' procedure: Reference gene primer amplification yielded estimated nucleated cell counts. TCRdb keeps only in-frame clones here, not all; method: immunoSEQ multiplex PCR. V and J calls and clone size follow that table, whereas D and trimming were derived from the DNA. This sample has tens of thousands of clones, with about 85% found just once. The data were obtained in a study of blood T cell repertoires in COVID-19. About the research overall: The origin of the acute and convalescent COVID-19 samples was the United States, Italy and Spain. PBMCs, B-cell-depleted T cells, or T cells provided the cDNA or gDNA that made up the material.

Trimming removed 3 bases at V and 4 bases at J, with 7 bases between. Germline V gives CDR1 DFQATT, CDR2 SNEGSKA (reference sequence). CDR3 length: 11 residues. This chain joins TRBV20-1 and TRBJ2-7; no reliable D call. This sequence was found in a human donor in a cohort sampled during active COVID-19. The sequencing input was peripheral blood. CDR3 in DNA: TGCAGTGCTAGTACAGTTTACGAGCAGTACTTC. Its protein is CSASTVYEQYF.